Listed below are T cell receptor beta chains from one sample, sequenced in a study of cytomegalovirus exposure and HLA in healthy donors. Profiling relied on immunoSEQ multiplex PCR, and the TCRdb table lists in-frame clones only, not all of them. The table has about 240,000 clones, approximately 86% seen once. The source material was PBMCs. The source is a woman aged 25 to 39 in good health and CMV-seropositive. CDR3s include the opening cysteine and the closing phenylalanine or tryptophan. A D gene is named only where the DNA matches it firmly. The size of a clone is reported for some rows only, either as once, few or many, or as a class for expanded clones.

DNA: TGTGCCAGCTCACCACTGGGGGCGGCGAACACTGAAGCTTTCTTT; CDR3: CASSPLGAANTEAFF; D: .; J: TRBJ1-1; V: TRBV18; size: .
DNA: TGTGCCAGCAGCCAACCGGGACAGTTAGACGAGCAGTACTTC; CDR3: CASSQPGQLDEQYF; D: TRBD1; J: TRBJ2-7; V: TRBV28; size: .
DNA: TGTGCCAGCAGTATTAGCGGGAGGACTACCTACGAGCAGTACTTC; CDR3: CASSISGRTTYEQYF; D: TRBD2; J: TRBJ2-7; V: TRBV27; size: once
DNA: TGTGCCTGGAGTTATTTCGGGGGGGATCAGCCCCAGCATTTT; CDR3: CAWSYFGGDQPQHF; D: .; J: TRBJ1-5; V: TRBV30; size: many
DNA: TGCGCCAGCAGCTTGGGGTATAGTAGCGGGTACGAGCAGTACTTC; CDR3: CASSLGYSSGYEQYF; D: TRBD2; J: TRBJ2-7; V: TRBV5-1; size: .
DNA: TGCGCCAGCAGCTCCACCGGTGGGACTTACACAGATACGCAGTATTTT; CDR3: CASSSTGGTYTDTQYF; D: .; J: TRBJ2-3; V: TRBV5-1; size: .
DNA: TGTGCCAGCAGCGTAGCTAGCGGGGGCTACAATGAGCAGTTCTTC; CDR3: CASSVASGGYNEQFF; D: TRBD2; J: TRBJ2-1; V: TRBV9; size: .
DNA: TGTGCCAGCAGCTCCGATCTCGGGCAGTTCTTC; CDR3: CASSSDLGQFF; D: .; J: TRBJ2-1; V: TRBV11-3; size: .
DNA: TGTGCCAGTAGACCACAGGAAAAGCGGGGTGAAAAACTGTTTTTT; CDR3: CASRPQEKRGEKLFF; D: .; J: TRBJ1-4; V: TRBV19; size: .
DNA: TGTGCCAGTAGTATCTCCGGGACTAGCGGCCAGAGCTCCTACAATGAGCAGTTCTTC; CDR3: CASSISGTSGQSSYNEQFF; D: TRBD2; J: TRBJ2-1; V: TRBV19; size: .
DNA: TGTGCCAGCAGCTTGCGGGTGACGAGCCCCTACAATGAGCAGTTCTTC; CDR3: CASSLRVTSPYNEQFF; D: .; J: TRBJ2-1; V: TRBV5-5; size: .
DNA: TGTGCCAGCAGGCAGACTAGCGGGAGGGGCTATGAGCAGTTCTTC; CDR3: CASRQTSGRGYEQFF; D: TRBD2; J: TRBJ2-1; V: TRBV14; size: few
DNA: TGTGCCAGCAGCTTAGAGGAGGCGGGACTACTCGTATACGAGCAGTACTTC; CDR3: CASSLEEAGLLVYEQYF; D: TRBD2; J: TRBJ2-7; V: TRBV11-2; size: once
DNA: TGCAGTGCTAGTAGCAACACCATATATTTT; CDR3: CSASSNTIYF; D: .; J: TRBJ1-3; V: TRBV20-1; size: .
DNA: TGTGCCAGCAGCTTAACGGTCTACTATGGCTACACCTTC; CDR3: CASSLTVYYGYTF; D: .; J: TRBJ1-2; V: TRBV7-9; size: .
DNA: TGTGCCAGCAGCTTCACTCAGACAGGGTCAGATACGCAGTATTTT; CDR3: CASSFTQTGSDTQYF; D: TRBD1; J: TRBJ2-3; V: TRBV5-4; size: .
DNA: TGTGCCAGCAGCCGTCGGGACAGGGTTTTCACCGGGGAGCTGTTTTTT; CDR3: CASSRRDRVFTGELFF; D: TRBD1; J: TRBJ2-2; V: TRBV27; size: .
DNA: TGTGCCAGCAGTTACTCGATAGGACAGCTCTACAATGAGCAGTTCTTC; CDR3: CASSYSIGQLYNEQFF; D: .; J: TRBJ2-1; V: TRBV6-5; size: .
DNA: TGTGCCAGCAGCTTGGGGGAGCTAGGGAGCGAGCAGTTCTTC; CDR3: CASSLGELGSEQFF; D: .; J: TRBJ2-1; V: TRBV5-4; size: once
DNA: TGTGCCAGCAGTGCGGGGACTGGTGGGGCCAACGTCCTGACTTTC; CDR3: CASSAGTGGANVLTF; D: .; J: TRBJ2-6; V: TRBV6-4; size: .
DNA: TGTGCCAGCAAGGATTGGATGGCGGGAAATCAGCCCCAGCATTTT; CDR3: CASKDWMAGNQPQHF; D: .; J: TRBJ1-5; V: TRBV28; size: .
DNA: TGTGCCAGCAGCTTGATGTTTGGGAGTGGTGGGTCCGGGGAGCTGTTTTTT; CDR3: CASSLMFGSGGSGELFF; D: .; J: TRBJ2-2; V: TRBV5-6; size: .
DNA: TGTGCCAGCAGCCTACTATCTAGCACAGATACGCAGTATTTT; CDR3: CASSLLSSTDTQYF; D: .; J: TRBJ2-3; V: TRBV7-9; size: .
DNA: TGTGCCAGCAGCTTAGGCCCCGTGGGAGTGGGGGGCTACAATGAGCAGTTCTTC; CDR3: CASSLGPVGVGGYNEQFF; D: .; J: TRBJ2-1; V: TRBV7-2; size: .
DNA: TGTGCCAGCAGCTCAGGGGTTCAGGGGTTCGGTCAGCCCCAGCATTTT; CDR3: CASSSGVQGFGQPQHF; D: .; J: TRBJ1-5; V: TRBV7-9; size: .
DNA: TGTGCCAGCTCACCAACTATTTCGGGACAGCACACAGATACGCAGTATTTT; CDR3: CASSPTISGQHTDTQYF; D: TRBD1; J: TRBJ2-3; V: TRBV18; size: .
DNA: TGTGCCAGCAGCCAAGCTCAGGAATCATTCCACGAGCAGTACTTC; CDR3: CASSQAQESFHEQYF; D: .; J: TRBJ2-7; V: TRBV7-9; size: once
DNA: TGTGCCTGGAGTGCCAACAGGGAGCCCTACGAGCAGTACTTC; CDR3: CAWSANREPYEQYF; D: .; J: TRBJ2-7; V: TRBV30; size: .
DNA: TGTGCCAGCAGTTTTGAAGGAGGGCAGCCCCAGCATTTT; CDR3: CASSFEGGQPQHF; D: .; J: TRBJ1-5; V: TRBV28; size: .
DNA: TGTGCCAGTAGTCTCCAGGGACTAAACTCCTACGAGCAGTACTTC; CDR3: CASSLQGLNSYEQYF; D: TRBD2; J: TRBJ2-7; V: TRBV19; size: few
DNA: TGTGCCAGCAGCTTAGGAGCGGAGATATTCTACGAGCAGTACTTC; CDR3: CASSLGAEIFYEQYF; D: .; J: TRBJ2-7; V: TRBV7-2; size: .
DNA: TGTGCCAGCGGACCACTCCTCGTGGGACAGTACTACGAGCAGTACTTC; CDR3: CASGPLLVGQYYEQYF; D: TRBD1; J: TRBJ2-7; V: TRBV27; size: .
DNA: TGTGCCAGCAGCTCCCAGGCCCCAGTAAGGACTGAAGCTTTCTTT; CDR3: CASSSQAPVRTEAFF; D: .; J: TRBJ1-1; V: TRBV7-2; size: .
DNA: TGTGCCAGCAGTCCTGGGAGCGCCTACGAGCAGTACTTC; CDR3: CASSPGSAYEQYF; D: .; J: TRBJ2-7; V: TRBV27; size: .
DNA: TGCAGCGTTACCGGGACAGGGGGCTCATACGAGCAGTACTTC; CDR3: CSVTGTGGSYEQYF; D: TRBD1; J: TRBJ2-7; V: TRBV29-1; size: .
DNA: TGTGCCAGCAGCCCCATAGCGGGAGTGAGGACAGATACGCAGTATTTT; CDR3: CASSPIAGVRTDTQYF; D: TRBD2; J: TRBJ2-3; V: TRBV11-3; size: few
DNA: TGTGCCAGCAGTGCCGGGATTACTAGCACAGATACGCAGTATTTT; CDR3: CASSAGITSTDTQYF; D: .; J: TRBJ2-3; V: TRBV2; size: .
DNA: TGCGCCAGCAGCTTGAGCGGGAGGAGCTCCTACAATGAGCAGTTCTTC; CDR3: CASSLSGRSSYNEQFF; D: TRBD2; J: TRBJ2-1; V: TRBV5-1; size: .
DNA: TGTGCCAGCTCCTCCGGGACAGGGGGCTGGAACTATGGCTACACCTTC; CDR3: CASSSGTGGWNYGYTF; D: TRBD1; J: TRBJ1-2; V: TRBV18; size: .
DNA: TGCGCCAGCAGCTTGGCCCTCCTCAGGGGCTACAATGAGCAGTTCTTC; CDR3: CASSLALLRGYNEQFF; D: .; J: TRBJ2-1; V: TRBV5-1; size: .